The sequence of this T cell receptor beta chain was determined in a study of graft-versus-host responses after intestinal transplantation. Produced via immunoSEQ multiplex PCR; TCRdb's table is partial and in-frame only. The sample yields about 37,000 clones, about 85% seen once. The CDR3 spans 14 residues. CDR1 and CDR2 from the germline V gene are LNHNV and YYDKDF (reference sequence). V dropped 6 bases and J dropped 5 bases, with 11 bases sitting between them. Graft samples were processed, releasing intraepithelial and lamina propria lymphocytes. The sequence derives from a human patient who received an intestinal transplant, so some T cells may come from the graft donor. The chain combines TRBV15 with TRBJ1-6; D not certain. The starting material was ileum tissue, obtained about 200 days after intestinal transplant. The CDR3 DNA sequence: TGTGCCACCAGGGTGGCCCTGAATAATTCACCCCTCCACTTT. This sequence encodes CATRVALNNSPLHF.